This is a list of T cell receptor beta chains from one sample in a study of CD8 T cell repertoires and HIV-1 epitope variants. The antigens these receptors bind are not known. Data came from immunoSEQ multiplex PCR; TCRdb stores just in-frame clones and leaves some out. The profile shows 5,500 to 7,500 clones, about 70% of them singletons. Sample: cultured CD8+ T cells derived from PBMCs. The receptors shown here come from a male donor with HIV. Both conserved end residues are part of each CDR3. A D gene is named only where the DNA matches it firmly. Size is omitted from some rows. Given values are once, few, many or a class for expanded clones.

clone_size | d_call | j_call | v_call | cdr3_nt | cdr3_aa
NA | NA | TRBJ1-5 | TRBV7-2 | TGTGCCAGCAGCACCACGGAACAGGGCGGCCAGCCCCAGCATTTT | CASSTTEQGGQPQHF
NA | NA | TRBJ2-1 | TRBV5-6 | TGTGCCAGCAGCTTGGGCCTGTCCTACAATGAGCAGTTCTTC | CASSLGLSYNEQFF
NA | NA | TRBJ2-1 | TRBV7-8 | TGTGCCAGCAGCTTAGATCCGGGAATGGATGAGCAGTTCTTC | CASSLDPGMDEQFF
NA | NA | TRBJ2-7 | TRBV7-9 | TGTGCCAGCAGCCAGAGGACAAGCTACGAGCAGTACTTC | CASSQRTSYEQYF
NA | NA | TRBJ1-5 | TRBV19 | TGTGCCACTCTTGGGGGAGGGGGAAAGGGGCAGCCCCAGCATTTT | CATLGGGGKGQPQHF
few | TRBD2 | TRBJ2-2 | TRBV2 | TGTGCCAGCAGTGGACTAGCGGGAATCGACGGGGAGCTGTTTTTT | CASSGLAGIDGELFF
NA | TRBD1 | TRBJ2-7 | TRBV11-2 | TGTGCCAGCAGCCTGGGGACAGGATTTTACGAGCAGTACTTC | CASSLGTGFYEQYF
NA | NA | TRBJ2-3 | TRBV7-9 | TGTGCCAGCAGCTCCGGGACAGATACGCAGTATTTT | CASSSGTDTQYF
medium-sized | NA | TRBJ2-3 | TRBV4-3 | TGCGCCAGCAGCCAAGACCGGCCCAGTAGGGCGGATACGCAGTATTTT | CASSQDRPSRADTQYF
NA | NA | TRBJ1-1 | TRBV28 | TGTGCCAGCAGTTTATTGTCAGGAACTAACACTGAAGCTTTCTTT | CASSLLSGTNTEAFF